The entry below describes one T cell receptor (beta chain). Its antigen remains unidentified. The data derive from a study of Ad26.COV2.S vaccination and SARS-CoV-2 variants. Background on the study: Donor was one of the participants in the Ad26.COV2.S arm of the COV1001 trial. Findings and limits, study-wide: Vaccine and placebo groups showed comparable non-spike TCR breadth. An underestimation of total T cell responses may have resulted from the TCR breadth and depth analyses.

The method was immunoSEQ multiplex PCR; TCRdb's version includes in-frame clones alone and lacks a portion of them. The sample lists around 300,000 clones; about 89% were seen once. The treatment was: about 20 received Ad26.COV2.S at low or high dose, single or two shots; 5 received placebo; per-sample allocation not given. On day 63 after the first injection, vaccine and placebo recipients gave samples. Vaccine was an Ad26 vector expressing Wuhan-strain SARS-CoV-2 spike. Germline trimming cut 0 bases from V and 2 bases from J; bases unmatched to any gene: 2. CDR1 is MNHEY and CDR2 is SVGAGI in the germline V gene. This CDR3 has 16 residues.

The sequences come from peripheral blood, collected in a trial of Ad26.COV2.S vaccine versus placebo. J is TRBJ2-3 and V is TRBV6-5, with TRBD2 matching 10 bases. The origin of this receptor is a person aged 18 to 59 who received the Ad26.COV2.S COVID-19 vaccine or a placebo. This CDR3 reads CASSYSLAGATDTQYF. Written as DNA, the CDR3 is TGTGCCAGCAGTTACTCCCTAGCGGGAGCCACAGATACGCAGTATTTT.